The clone carrying this T cell receptor beta chain showed up just a few times. Sequencing was performed with immunoSEQ multiplex PCR; in TCRdb, only in-frame clones are kept and a portion is missing. The table lists 70,000 to 75,000 clones, 80% to 90% of them singletons, with around 1.1% in the top ten. The data were obtained in a study of OX40 agonist ivuxolimab in advanced cancers. Sampling of blood occurred at baseline, cycle 4 day 1, and cycle 7 day 1. The length of the CDR3 is 18 residues. The germline V gene has CDR1 SGHTA and CDR2 FQGNSA. V dropped 2 bases and J dropped 3; count of bases not matched to a gene: 12.

This rearrangement joins TRBV7-2 to TRBJ2-3, with TRBD1 matching 9 bases. The sequenced sample was CD4+ or CD8+ T cells sorted from blood, obtained in a trial of the OX40 agonist ivuxolimab. The clonotype originates from an adult with an advanced solid tumor such as melanoma, head and neck, liver or kidney cancer. The CDR3 DNA is TGTGCCAGCAGCTTATTTGTTACGGGACAGGGAAATACAGATACGCAGTATTTT. Residues: CASSLFVTGQGNTDTQYF.